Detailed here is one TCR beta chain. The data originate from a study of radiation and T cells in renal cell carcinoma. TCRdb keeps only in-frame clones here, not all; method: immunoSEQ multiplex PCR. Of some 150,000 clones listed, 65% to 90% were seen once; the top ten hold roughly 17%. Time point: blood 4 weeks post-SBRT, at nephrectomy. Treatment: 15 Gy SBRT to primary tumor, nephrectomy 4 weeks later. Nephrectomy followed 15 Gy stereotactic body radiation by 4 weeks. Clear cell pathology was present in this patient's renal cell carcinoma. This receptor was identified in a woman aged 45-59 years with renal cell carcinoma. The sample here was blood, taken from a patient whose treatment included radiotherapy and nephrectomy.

The CDR3 protein is CASSSTGAFGEETQYF. In DNA form, the CDR3 reads TGTGCCAGTAGTTCGACAGGGGCATTTGGGGAAGAGACCCAGTACTTC. The V gene is TRBV19, the J gene TRBJ2-5; TRBD1 agrees at 8 bases. V lost 5 bases, J lost 3 bases, and 11 bases stayed unmatched. Per germline, CDR1 LNHDA and CDR2 SQIVND (reference sequence). The CDR3 totals 16 residues.